This entry lists 25 T cell receptor beta chains sequenced from one sample in a study of shared clonotypes between healthy human individuals. Repertoires were generated with immunoSEQ multiplex PCR, while TCRdb's copy carries only in-frame clones and drops some. Among about a million clones listed, around three quarters were seen once. The sequencing sample was made of memory CD4+ T cells from PBMCs. Stated subset: CD45RA-negative fraction. These receptors all come from a man aged 18-30 years in good health. Some clones in this sample may be carry-over from other donors' samples.

This sequence joins TRBV5-4 and TRBJ2-1; 7 bases agree with TRBD2. CDR1 and CDR2 (germline): SGHNT, YYREEE (reference sequence). The CDR3 covers 15 residues. The V gene end was trimmed by 4 bases and the J gene end by 6 bases; junction bases not matched to a gene: 10. The CDR3 here is CASSRTSATLNEQFF. CDR3 DNA: TGTGCCAGCAGCCGAACTAGCGCCACCCTCAATGAGCAGTTCTTC.

The V and J genes are TRBV2 and TRBJ1-1, with D unclear. The CDR3 has 11 amino acids. Germline V gene lookup returns CDR1 SNHLY and CDR2 FYNNEI. The germline V and J ends were trimmed by 10 bases and 5 bases, with 11 bases remaining between them. The CDR3 loop reads CATTGATEAFF. The CDR3 DNA reads as TGTGCCACAACCGGAGCGACTGAAGCTTTCTTT.

V usage is TRBV27 and J usage is TRBJ1-4; weak D call: TRBD1 (6 bases). V was shortened by 5 bases and J by 7 bases, with 17 bases between the two germline ends. CDR1 MNHEY and CDR2 SMNVEV come from the germline V gene (reference sequence). CDR3 length: 15 residues. CDR3 protein: CASSPRKGGGEKLFF. Written as DNA, the CDR3 is TGTGCCAGCAGTCCCCGTAAAGGGGGAGGTGAAAAACTGTTTTTT. The variable domain in full, with the rest retrieved from reference TRBV27 and TRBJ1-4, is EAQVTQNPRYLITVTGKKLTVTCSQNMNHEYMSWYRQDPGLGLRQIYYSMNVEVTDKGDVPEGYKVSRKEKRNFPLILESPSPNQTSLYFCASSPRKGGGEKLFFGSGTQLSVL.

The table lists this clone with a few counts. The CDR3 loop is CASQLGETSRLQETQYF. CDR3 DNA sequence: TGCGCCAGCCAACTCGGGGAGACTAGCCGCCTCCAAGAGACCCAGTACTTC. The V gene is TRBV5-1, the J gene TRBJ2-5, with 7 positions matching TRBD2. CDR3 length: 17 amino acids. Trimming at V came to 7 bases and at J to 1 base, leaving 16 bases not matched to a gene. CDR1 is SGHRS and CDR2 is YFSETQ in the germline V gene.

The V call is TRBV28, the J call TRBJ2-5; TRBD2 matches 11 bases. Germline-derived CDR1 and CDR2 are MDHEN and SYDVKM. CDR3 length: 14 amino acids. Trimming at V came to 10 bases and at J to 2 bases, leaving 6 bases not matched to a gene. The CDR3 here is CATIAGGRQETQYF. For the CDR3, the DNA is TGTGCCACTATAGCGGGAGGGAGACAAGAGACCCAGTACTTC.

The gene calls are TRBV2 and TRBJ2-7; D might be TRBD1 (6 bases). The CDR3 has 13 residues. Per the germline V gene, CDR1 is SNHLY and CDR2 is FYNNEI. The V end lost 3 bases, the J end lost 4 bases, and 10 bases lay between the germline ends. The CDR3: CASSEGAAYEQYF. CDR3 nucleotides: TGTGCCAGCAGTGAGGGGGCCGCATACGAGCAGTACTTC.

The gene calls are TRBV7-2 and TRBJ2-2; D is unresolved. Trimming left V 3 bases short and J 4 bases short, with 9 bases between. Germline V gene data show CDR1 as SGHTA and CDR2 as FQGNSA. This CDR3 has 14 residues. As DNA, the CDR3 is TGTGCCAGCAGCTTGGGGATGGCCACCGGGGAGCTGTTTTTT. It specifies CASSLGMATGELFF. Together with reference TRBV7-2 and TRBJ2-2, the CDR3 gives the full variable domain: GAGVSQSPSNKVTEKGKDVELRCDPISGHTALYWYRQSLGQGLEFLIYFQGNSAPDKSGLPSDRFSAERTGGSVSTLTIQRTQQEDSAVYLCASSLGMATGELFFGEGSRLTVL.

This clone was seen more than once but under ten times. This sequence joins TRBV29-1 and TRBJ2-5, with D perhaps TRBD1 (5 bases). This CDR3 is built from 13 residues. The V end lost 7 bases, the J end lost 2 bases, and 14 bases lay between the germline ends. Germline assignment: CDR1 SQVTM and CDR2 ANQGSEA. Written as DNA, the CDR3 is TGCAGCGCCCCGTCGACAGCACAAGAGACCCAGTACTTC. Protein: CSAPSTAQETQYF.

The rearrangement joins TRBV15 to TRBJ1-4; D is unresolved. The CDR3 contains 15 residues. The V and J ends lost 1 base and 3 bases respectively, with 9 bases between them. CDR1 and CDR2 (germline): LNHNV, YYDKDF (reference sequence). The CDR3 spells CATSRAVIANEKLFF. DNA of the CDR3: TGTGCCACCAGCAGAGCGGTCATAGCTAATGAAAAACTGTTTTTT.

In its sample, this clone was seen a few times. The sample has other DNA sequences that encode this CDR3 too. This sequence joins TRBV2 and TRBJ1-1; D unclear. CDR1 SNHLY and CDR2 FYNNEI come from the germline V gene. With 4 bases removed from V and 1 base from J, the gap between germline ends came to 7 bases. This CDR3 has 13 amino acids. The CDR3 is CASSGRENTEAFF. Here the CDR3 DNA reads TGTGCCAGCAGTGGGCGGGAGAACACTGAAGCTTTCTTT.

The table lists this clone with a few counts. This may arise from a read error, as a much more abundant clone is one base away. Because it lacks the conserved phenylalanine or tryptophan at the end, this CDR3 is likely a read error. This chain joins TRBV5-1 and TRBJ1-2, with D unresolved. V lost 0 bases, J lost 6 bases, and 9 bases lay in between. The germline CDR1 and CDR2 sequences are SGHRS and YFSETQ. The length of the CDR3 is 13 residues. This CDR3 is CASSLASEDGYTL. CDR3 DNA: TGCGCCAGCAGCTTGGCGTCAGAAGATGGCTACACCCTC.

Note on this clone: A much larger clone lies a single base off, so this may be a read error. The V gene is TRBV6-1, the J gene TRBJ1-5; unclear D gene. V lost 2 bases and J lost 7, with 9 bases in between. Germline V CDR1 and CDR2: MNHNS, SASEGT. This CDR3 is 13 amino acids long. CDR3 sequence: CASSENGEQPQHF. CDR3 bases: TGTGCCAGCAGTGAAAATGGGGAACAGCCCCAGCATTTT.

This clone was counted ten times or more. V usage is TRBV10-3 and J usage is TRBJ2-3; 10 bases map to TRBD2. Germline CDR1 and CDR2: ENHRY and SYGVKD. This CDR3 comprises 18 residues. With 3 bases clipped from V and 0 bases from J, the junction kept 9 bases outside the gene matches. In DNA, the CDR3 is TGTGCCATCAGTGACTATTTAGCGGGAGGATTGAGCACAGATACGCAGTATTTT. It yields the protein CAISDYLAGGLSTDTQYF.

This clone was seen only once. This sequence joins TRBV28 and TRBJ2-5; D not resolved. Germline V gene sequence: CDR1 MDHEN, CDR2 SYDVKM. The length of the CDR3 is 14 residues. Trimming pared 3 bases from V and 2 bases from J, leaving 10 bases between. Here the CDR3 DNA reads TGTGCCAGCAGTTTGGTCAGATCGCAAGAGACCCAGTACTTC. It codes for CASSLVRSQETQYF.

This clone was counted only a few times. This sequence joins TRBV27 and TRBJ2-7, with 11 bases that match TRBD1. CDR3 length: 13 amino acids. The V and J ends lost 6 bases and 9 bases, in that order; junction bases with no gene match: 7. Germline-derived CDR1 and CDR2 are MNHEY and SMNVEV (reference sequence). The CDR3 DNA follows: TGTGCCAGCAGCGGGACAGGGGGGGGCAGGCAGTACTTC. Amino acids: CASSGTGGGRQYF.

The V gene is TRBV11-3, the J gene TRBJ2-5, with 8 bases fitting TRBD1. J lost 4 bases, V lost 3 bases, and 7 bases had no gene match. Germline CDR1 and CDR2: SGHNT and YENEEA. The CDR3 runs to 15 residues. CDR3 DNA: TGTGCCAGCAGCTTTTCCAGGGGGCAAGGAGAGACCCAGTACTTC. It is translated as CASSFSRGQGETQYF.

This sequence joins TRBV7-9 and TRBJ2-7; tentatively, D is TRBD2 (6 bases). CDR3 length: 16 residues. Trimming took 5 bases from V and 3 from J, leaving 20 bases between them. CDR1 and CDR2 (germline): SEHNR, FQNEAQ (reference sequence). The CDR3 reads CASSRSSGGGYYEQYF. The CDR3 bases are TGTGCCAGCAGCCGTTCCTCTGGGGGAGGCTACTACGAGCAGTACTTC.

CDR3 loop: CASSFTPSRYEQYF. CDR3 sequence (DNA): TGTGCCAGCAGCTTCACCCCGTCGCGCTACGAGCAGTACTTC. The rearrangement uses TRBV11-2 and TRBJ2-5; D ambiguous. The J call may be in error: the DNA end matches TRBJ2-7 better. This CDR3 region has 14 residues. The V gene's germline CDR1 is SGHAT and CDR2 FQNNGV.

The V gene is TRBV4-1, the J gene TRBJ2-3; D may match TRBD1 or TRBD2 (5 bases each). This CDR3 has 16 amino acids. The germline V gene has CDR1 MGHRA and CDR2 YSYEKL. Trimming stripped 1 base from V and 2 bases from J, with 13 bases between. CDR3 sequence: CASSQVGASPTDTQYF. In nucleotides, the CDR3 is TGCGCCAGCAGCCAAGTAGGGGCTAGCCCCACAGATACGCAGTATTTT.

The rearrangement uses TRBV30 and TRBJ2-7, with D maybe TRBD1 (6 bases). The germline gives CDR1 GTSNPN, CDR2 SVGIG (reference sequence). The CDR3 is 13 amino acids. Deletions cut 4 bases from V and 6 bases from J, with 16 bases between. The CDR3 protein is CAWNRASAGEQYF. In nucleotides, the CDR3 is TGTGCCTGGAACAGGGCCTCGGCGGGCGAGCAGTACTTC.

The chain is built from TRBV6-5 and TRBJ1-3; D is unresolved. With 4 bases removed from V and 2 bases from J, the gap between germline ends came to 9 bases. The CDR3 spans 14 residues. Germline CDR1 reads MNHEY; CDR2 reads SVGAGI. This chain's CDR3 is CASSSYRAGNTIYF. The DNA of the CDR3 is TGTGCCAGCAGTTCGTACAGAGCTGGAAACACCATATATTTT.

The chain couples TRBV11-3 to TRBJ2-1; tentatively, D is TRBD1 or TRBD2 (5 bases each). V dropped 2 bases and J dropped 6 bases, with 11 bases sitting between them. There are 14 residues in the CDR3. Germline CDR1 and CDR2: SGHNT and YENEEA. The CDR3 DNA reads TGTGCCAGCAGCTTACAGGGACCTTTCAATGAGCAGTTCTTC. As protein: CASSLQGPFNEQFF.

This clone was counted a few times. This sequence joins TRBV9 and TRBJ2-3; 8 bases match TRBD2. Germline V gene data show CDR1 as SGDLS and CDR2 as YYNGEE. V lost 0 bases to trimming and J lost 4 bases; unmatched junction nucleotides: 4. This CDR3 spans 15 amino acids. The CDR3 reads CASSVDREGADTQYF. The CDR3, as DNA: TGTGCCAGCAGCGTAGATCGGGAGGGGGCAGATACGCAGTATTTT.

The V and J genes are TRBV7-9 and TRBJ2-1; D perhaps matches TRBD2 (6 bases). CDR3 size: 13 residues. The V end lost 1 base, the J end lost 13 bases, and 14 bases lay between the germline ends. Germline loops: CDR1 SEHNR, CDR2 FQNEAQ (reference sequence). The CDR3 spells CASSLDAGFGQFF. The CDR3 DNA reads TGTGCCAGCAGCTTAGATGCGGGATTTGGACAGTTCTTC.

The J gene is TRBJ2-7, the V gene TRBV20-1; the D gene is possibly TRBD1 (5 bases). Trimming left V 5 bases short and J 6 bases short, with 11 bases between. The CDR3 spans 11 residues. CDR1 is DFQATT, CDR2 SNEGSKA, per germline (reference sequence). The CDR3 loop is CSAQGGGEQYF. Here the CDR3 DNA reads TGCAGTGCTCAGGGTGGTGGCGAGCAGTACTTC.